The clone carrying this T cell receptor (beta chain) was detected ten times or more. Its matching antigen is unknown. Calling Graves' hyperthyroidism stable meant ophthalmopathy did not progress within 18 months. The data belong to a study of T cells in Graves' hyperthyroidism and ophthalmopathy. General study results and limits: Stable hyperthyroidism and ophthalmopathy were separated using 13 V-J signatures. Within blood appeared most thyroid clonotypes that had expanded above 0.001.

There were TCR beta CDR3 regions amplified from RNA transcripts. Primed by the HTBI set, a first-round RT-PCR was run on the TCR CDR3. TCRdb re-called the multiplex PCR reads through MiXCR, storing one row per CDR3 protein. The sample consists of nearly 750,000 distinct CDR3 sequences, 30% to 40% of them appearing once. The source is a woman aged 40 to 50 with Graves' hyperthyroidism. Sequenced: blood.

Written as DNA, the CDR3 is TGTGCCAGCAGCTTCGGGAGTTACTCTGGAAACACCATATATTTT. It codes for CASSFGSYSGNTIYF. The chain employs TRBV5-4 and TRBJ1-3; D unclear. The CDR3 covers 15 residues. In germline, CDR1 is SGHNT, CDR2 YYREEE (reference sequence). V lost 2 bases to trimming and J lost 0 bases, with 9 bases between them.